The T cell receptor (beta chain) described here comes from a study of OX40 agonist ivuxolimab in advanced cancers. Findings of the study overall: The study found that CD8+ T cells averaged more expanded clones than CD4+. The specificity for antigen of the expanded peripheral T cells was not determined.

On this clone: Antigen specificity is unknown.

J lost 4 bases, V lost 1 base, and 8 bases had no gene match. Germline assignment: CDR1 SGHTA and CDR2 FQGNSA. The CDR3 is 17 amino acids. Sequenced by immunoSEQ multiplex PCR; TCRdb stores in-frame clones only, minus some. The table shows tens of thousands of clones, with about 81% occurring only once. This specimen consisted of CD4+ or CD8+ T cells sorted from blood, obtained in a trial of the OX40 agonist ivuxolimab. The chain employs TRBV7-2 and TRBJ2-1; 9 bases fit TRBD2. The sequence derives from an adult with an advanced solid tumor such as melanoma, head and neck, liver or kidney cancer. As DNA, the CDR3 is TGTGCCAGCAGCTTAGATCGGGGCGGGAGGGCTTACAATGAGCAGTTCTTC. It is translated as CASSLDRGGRAYNEQFF.